This T cell receptor (beta chain) was documented in a study of blood T cell repertoires in COVID-19. The method was immunoSEQ multiplex PCR; TCRdb's version includes in-frame clones alone and lacks a portion of them. The sample has 150,000 to 160,000 clones, roughly 84% seen once. Germline CDR1 LGHNA, CDR2 YNFKEQ. This CDR3 spans 12 amino acids. Points on this clone: Germline is not matched at one junction end, which may reflect a read error.

The chain has TRBV4-2 and TRBJ1-2; D unclear. This TCR was recovered from a woman aged 45-65 years with acute or convalescent COVID-19. Sequences were obtained from peripheral blood. CDR3 DNA sequence: TGTGCCAGCAGCCAAGATGAAGTCAGGCCTCACTTC. As protein: CASSQDEVRPHF.